This T cell receptor (beta chain) originates from a study of human T cells and chemical hapten exposure. This clonotype was counted ten times or more. Time point given: pre-sensitization, week 0. Treatment meaning: therapeutic diphenylcyclopropenone sensitization with weekly scalp DPC. TCRdb re-called the RACE reads through MiXCR, storing one row per CDR3 protein. The sample contains 84,000 or so distinct CDR3 sequences, around 7.9% of which appear only once. There are 16 residues in the CDR3. This specimen was whole blood, taken in connection with sensitization to the hapten diphenylcyclopropenone (DPC). The chain is built from TRBV3-2 and TRBJ2-1; the D call of TRBD2 is as the table states it, not checked on the DNA. TRBV3-2 is marked as a pseudogene. This sequence was found in a man between 35 and 55 years old with alopecia areata. Some clones in this sample may be carry-over from other donors' samples. The CDR3 loop is CASSQAEGRGFNEQFF. CDR3 DNA: TGTGCCAGCAGCCAAGCCGAGGGTAGAGGTTTCAATGAGCAGTTCTTC.